This paragraph covers one TCR beta chain sequence. The entry originates in a study of blood T cell repertoires in COVID-19. Study information: Whether acute or convalescent, the COVID-19 samples came from the United States, Italy and Spain.

CDR1 and CDR2 from the germline V gene are KGHSH and LQKENI. V lost 3 bases and J lost 2; bases outside the gene matches: 10. This CDR3 has 16 amino acids. Measured with immunoSEQ multiplex PCR; TCRdb has only the in-frame clones, and not every one. The sample consists of more than 350,000 clones, approximately 90% of them appearing once. This chain links TRBV18 with TRBJ2-7, with 7 positions matching TRBD1. This sequence was found in a woman aged 18-29 years who had been exposed to COVID-19. Sample: PBMCs or T cells enriched from blood (not recorded which). The DNA for the CDR3 is TGTGCCAGCTCACCCCCCCTCTCCGGACAGGCCTACGAGCAGTACTTC. Protein product: CASSPPLSGQAYEQYF.